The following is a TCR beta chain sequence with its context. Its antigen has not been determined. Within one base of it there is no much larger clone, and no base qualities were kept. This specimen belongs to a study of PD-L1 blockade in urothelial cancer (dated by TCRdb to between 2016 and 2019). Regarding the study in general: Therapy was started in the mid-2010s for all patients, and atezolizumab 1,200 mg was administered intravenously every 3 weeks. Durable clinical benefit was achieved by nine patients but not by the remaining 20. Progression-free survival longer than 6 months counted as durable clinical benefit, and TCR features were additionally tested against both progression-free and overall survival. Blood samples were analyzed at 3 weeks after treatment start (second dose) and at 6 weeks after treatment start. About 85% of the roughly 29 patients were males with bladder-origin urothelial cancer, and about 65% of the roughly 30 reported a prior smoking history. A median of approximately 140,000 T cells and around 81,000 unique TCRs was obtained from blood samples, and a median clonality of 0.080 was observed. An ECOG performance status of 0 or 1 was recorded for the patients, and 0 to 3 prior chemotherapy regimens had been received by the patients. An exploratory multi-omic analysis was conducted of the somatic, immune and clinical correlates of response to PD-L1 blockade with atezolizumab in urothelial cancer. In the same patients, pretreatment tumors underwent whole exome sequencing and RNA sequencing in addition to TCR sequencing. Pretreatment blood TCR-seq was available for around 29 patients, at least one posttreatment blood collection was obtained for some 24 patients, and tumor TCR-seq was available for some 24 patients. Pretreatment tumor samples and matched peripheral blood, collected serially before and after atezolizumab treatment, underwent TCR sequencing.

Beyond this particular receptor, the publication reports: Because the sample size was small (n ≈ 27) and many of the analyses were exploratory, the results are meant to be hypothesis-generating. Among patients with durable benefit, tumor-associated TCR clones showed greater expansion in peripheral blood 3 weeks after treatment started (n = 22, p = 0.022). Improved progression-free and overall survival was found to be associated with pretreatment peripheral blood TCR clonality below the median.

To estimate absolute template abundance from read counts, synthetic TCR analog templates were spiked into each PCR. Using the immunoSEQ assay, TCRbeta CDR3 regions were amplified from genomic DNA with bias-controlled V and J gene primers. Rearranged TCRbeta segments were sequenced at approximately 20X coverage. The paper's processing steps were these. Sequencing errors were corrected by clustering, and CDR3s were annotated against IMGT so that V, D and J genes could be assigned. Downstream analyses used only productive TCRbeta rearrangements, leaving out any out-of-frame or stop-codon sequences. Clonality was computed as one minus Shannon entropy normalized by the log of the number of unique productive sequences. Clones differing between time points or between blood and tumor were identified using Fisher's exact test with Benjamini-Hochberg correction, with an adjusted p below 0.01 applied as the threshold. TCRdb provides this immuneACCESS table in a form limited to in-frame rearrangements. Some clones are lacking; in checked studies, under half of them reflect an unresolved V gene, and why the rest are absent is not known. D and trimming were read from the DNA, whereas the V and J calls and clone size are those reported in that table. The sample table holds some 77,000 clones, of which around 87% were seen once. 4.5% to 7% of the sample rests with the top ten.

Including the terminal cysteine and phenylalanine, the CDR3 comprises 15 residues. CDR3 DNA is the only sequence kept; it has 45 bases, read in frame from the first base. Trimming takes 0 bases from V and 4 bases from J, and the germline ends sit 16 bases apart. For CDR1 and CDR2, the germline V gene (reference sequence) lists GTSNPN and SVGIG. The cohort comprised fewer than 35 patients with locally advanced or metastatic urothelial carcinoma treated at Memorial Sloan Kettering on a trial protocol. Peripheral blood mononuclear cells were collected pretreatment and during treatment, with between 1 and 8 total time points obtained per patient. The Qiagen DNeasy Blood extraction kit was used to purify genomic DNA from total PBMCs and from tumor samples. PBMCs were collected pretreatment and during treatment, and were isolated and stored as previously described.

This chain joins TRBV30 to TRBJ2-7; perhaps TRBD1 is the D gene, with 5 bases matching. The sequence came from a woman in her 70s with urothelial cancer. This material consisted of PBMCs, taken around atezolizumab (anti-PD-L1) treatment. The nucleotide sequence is TGTGCCTGGAGTGTAACGCAGGGAAATCGATACGAGCAGTACTTC. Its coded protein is CAWSVTQGNRYEQYF.